This TCR beta chain came from a study of blood T cell repertoires in COVID-19. Here immunoSEQ multiplex PCR was the method, and the copy in TCRdb shows in-frame clones only, minus some. This sample carries about 50,000 clones, 86% of them seen once, and the ten largest clones take roughly 2.1%. V dropped 1 base and J dropped 12 bases, with 9 bases sitting between them. Germline V gene lookup returns CDR1 LGHDT and CDR2 YNNKEL (reference sequence). CDR3 length: 12 amino acids. This clonotype originated in a woman aged 55-69 years with acute or convalescent COVID-19. The sequencing input was peripheral blood. This chain uses TRBV3-1 (or the pseudogene TRBV3-2) with TRBJ1-4; D is ambiguous. The CDR3 coding sequence is TGTGCCAGCAGCCAAGCTGTCGGGGAACTGTTTTTT. It translates to CASSQAVGELFF.